This is a list of T cell receptor beta chains from one sample in a study of blood T cell repertoires in COVID-19. TCRdb's copy holds only in-frame clones and misses some; the assay was immunoSEQ multiplex PCR. The sample has 250,000 or so clones, 88% seen once. The material sequenced was PBMCs or T cells enriched from blood (not recorded which). Source of these receptors: a woman in her thirties or forties who had been exposed to COVID-19. Both conserved end residues are trimmed from each CDR3. Some rows mark clone size as missing; the rest say once, few, many or name a class of expanded clone.

-	TRBV4-2	TRBJ1-2	ASSQEKEGNYGYT
-	TRBV19	TRBJ2-2	ASSIPRTLRNTGELF
-	TRBV10-2	TRBJ2-5	ASSGTGQETQY
-	TRBV3-1/TRBV3-2	TRBJ1-2	ASSQFMAANGYT
-	TRBV5-1	TRBJ1-2	ASSSGTGGEGYT
-	TRBV5-5	TRBJ1-6	ASRATGPSYNSPLH
-	TRBV25-1	TRBJ1-4	ASSERVGPRGKLF
-	TRBV18	TRBJ1-6	ASSPLPSAGQGYNSPLH
-	TRBV10-3	TRBJ1-2	AIRLRTEDYGYT
-	TRBV14	TRBJ1-3	ASSQDSPRTFRDTIY
-	TRBV9	TRBJ1-2	ASSPDGGGAVGYT
-	TRBV24-1	TRBJ2-5	ATSDWDRVGGETQY
-	TRBV19	TRBJ1-1	ASSIKNTEAF
-	TRBV7-2	TRBJ2-7	ASSSRHFGEQY
-	TRBV6-5	TRBJ2-1	ASSYVGSPGDEQF
few	TRBV24-1	TRBJ2-7	ATSGSLSYEQY
-	TRBV27	TRBJ2-1	ASSLSGTSGIPEQF
-	TRBV7-2	TRBJ2-1	ASSLARVSSYNEQF
-	TRBV27	TRBJ2-1	ASSSASGGVNEQF
-	TRBV2	TRBJ1-2	ARGQTHNYGYT
-	TRBV5-4	TRBJ2-7	ASSPDSPYEQY
-	TRBV18	TRBJ2-7	ASSPSGQGRGNEQY
-	TRBV6-5	TRBJ2-6	ASSDSMVANVLT
once	TRBV7-9	TRBJ1-1	ASSLARGTVTEAF
-	TRBV5-4	TRBJ1-3	ASSSFIQGAGNTIY
-	TRBV3-1/TRBV3-2	TRBJ2-1	ASNPKGRPSGRKNEQF
-	TRBV28	TRBJ1-5	ASSSTGSNQPQH
-	TRBV28	TRBJ2-2	ASSLPRNTGELF
-	TRBV6-1	TRBJ2-1	ASSESRRWF
-	TRBV7-7	TRBJ1-4	ASSPDRGEKLF
-	TRBV19	TRBJ1-1	ASSTPQGYTEAF
-	TRBV7-7	TRBJ2-7	ASSWLAGSSYEQY
-	TRBV7-9	TRBJ2-3	ASSPQGGSADTQY
-	TRBV5-4	TRBJ1-1	ASRKDSPPAKAF
once	TRBV4-1	TRBJ1-5	ASSTHGTGGGYGQPQH
-	TRBV18	TRBJ1-1	ASSPSIQGAGVNTEAF
once	TRBV18	TRBJ2-3	ASSPTESDTQY
-	TRBV7-3	TRBJ2-1	ASTPTGGAHNEQF
-	TRBV18	TRBJ2-5	ASSASHGGTQY
-	TRBV28	TRBJ2-3	ASSLYVAAGTDTQY
-	TRBV30	TRBJ1-2	AWSTDRVGGYT
many	TRBV6-4	TRBJ2-3	ASSDSQGADTQY
-	TRBV11-2	TRBJ1-3	ASSLFTENTIY
-	TRBV9	TRBJ2-2	ASSGRGLDPNTGELF
-	TRBV7-9	TRBJ1-1	ASSFRGYTEAF
few	TRBV6-2/TRBV6-3	TRBJ1-1	ASSYNSREAF
once	TRBV6-5	TRBJ1-1	ASRRPGQGEAF
-	TRBV5-4	TRBJ2-1	ASSLALAASSYNEQF
once	TRBV6-5	TRBJ2-2	ATQDLADTGELF
-	TRBV4-3	TRBJ1-1	ASSDRVITEAF
-	TRBV5-4	TRBJ1-2	ASSPRGNYGYT
-	TRBV6-5	TRBJ1-4	ASSYSSGWSEKLF
-	TRBV28	TRBJ2-7	ASSSQGGIYEQY
-	TRBV28	TRBJ2-3	ASSQAGGSTDTQY
-	TRBV28	TRBJ2-7	ASSSIMTGPYEQY
-	TRBV10-3	TRBJ2-2	AISGGQGLAGELF
-	TRBV5-1	TRBJ1-6	ASSLGSPNSPLH
-	TRBV24-1	TRBJ2-1	ATSERGQGFYNEQF
-	TRBV27	TRBJ2-3	ASSLAPGRGFTDTQY